The T cell receptor (beta chain) under discussion was sequenced for a study of beta chain features in type 1 diabetes (dated by TCRdb to the late 2010s). In the study overall: No differences in mean age, gender distribution, total cell number or subset yield were found between patients and healthy donors. A total of roughly 100 million sorted cells were examined across all samples, and the number of cells per subset was strongly correlated with RNA yield. The study compared TCRB repertoires of sorted circulating CD4+ T cell subsets between recently diagnosed type 1 diabetes patients and matched healthy donors. Naive and central memory subsets were obtained from all 30 or so donors, but regulatory and stem cell-like memory subsets were isolated from only 8 patients and about 8 healthy donors.

Each donor gave one peripheral blood draw, approximately 110 mL on average, collected into heparinised tubes. Using a panel that included CD45RO, CCR7, CD25, CD127, CD95 and CD27, naive, central memory, regulatory and stem cell-like memory CD4+ T cells were sorted on a BD FACSAria II. Purity was above 98% for every sorted population. Right away, PBMCs were isolated by Lymphoprep density gradient centrifugation and were stained directly, with no culture step. So that batch effects would be minimized, each experiment stained and sorted samples in pairs, pairing one healthy donor with one patient. The entire amount of isolated RNA was reverse transcribed using the High Capacity cDNA Reverse Transcription Kit, so the sequenced TCRB transcripts were expressed ones. Deep immunoSEQ sequencing was applied to naive, central memory and regulatory T cell samples, giving an average of about 3.8 million total reads per sample. Sorted cells were lysed in RLT buffer and RNA was extracted with DNase-treated RNeasy Micro or Mini kits, depending on cell number. To prevent cross-contamination, every cell subset was processed on its own, while patient and healthy donor samples were processed together. The immunoSEQ multiplex PCR was used to amplify TCRB sequences from cDNA, yielding 87-bp fragments that span the CDR3 region. Amplicons were sequenced on the Illumina HiSeq platform. As for how the authors treated the data: Synthetic template baselines were used to correct PCR bias computationally, reads within Hamming distance 2 were collapsed, and singletons that could not be merged were discarded. Reads were aligned against IMGT so that V, D and J genes, CDR3 length and insertions or deletions at six rearrangement sites could be assigned. Clonotype counts were normalized to sorted cell number within each subset before computing true diversity and Gini coefficients with the tcR R package. Repertoire sharing was quantified using the overlap coefficient calculated on TCRB nucleotide sequences. Entries here come from immuneACCESS through TCRdb and include only in-frame sequences with V and J called. Some clones fail to appear in such tables; in the studies checked, an unresolved V gene covers under half of the shortfall, and the cause of the remainder is unknown. Clone size and V and J calls were adopted from that table, with D and trimming inferred from the DNA. The sample data list about 28,000 clones, and about two thirds of these were observed just once. The ten largest clones capture approximately 2.5% of the sample.

In regard to this clone: What this receptor recognizes is not known. Base qualities are not recorded, but no much larger clone differs from it by a single base.

General conclusions and limits of the study: Patients with type 1 diabetes made fewer insertions and deleted more nucleotides at VDJ recombination sites, implying thymic rearrangement abnormalities. Naive, central memory and regulatory TCRB repertoires appeared to be more alike among patients than among healthy donors. Shorter templates might have been favored by PCR, but patient and control samples were amplified and corrected together, so both groups would have been affected equally by any skew. Only small numbers of individuals were included in the HLA sub-analyses, which left unresolved whether HLA type had any influence on TCRB rearrangement. Because cDNA was sequenced instead of genomic DNA, highly expressing activated cells could be over-represented, though the groups showed no difference in activation or CD3 levels. Type 1 diabetes patients showed a moderate but significant shortening of TCRB CDR3 length in all four CD4+ subsets.

There are 12 amino acids in the CDR3, from cysteine to phenylalanine inclusive. Only CDR3 DNA remains: 36 bases, in frame from the first base. V drops 6 bases and J drops 3 bases, leaving 11 bases in between. Taken from the germline V gene, the CDR1 and CDR2 loops are SQVTM and ANQGSEA. The V gene is TRBV29-1 and the J gene is TRBJ1-1; D gene: possibly TRBD1, on 6 matching bases. The origin of this receptor is a woman aged 30 to 39 with type 1 diabetes. What was sequenced was Tregs from blood. The cell subset or site tag for this specimen amounts to: regulatory CD4+ T cells. The CDR3 loop reads CSVFGQYTEAFF. Here is the DNA: TGCAGCGTCTTTGGACAGTACACTGAAGCTTTCTTT.